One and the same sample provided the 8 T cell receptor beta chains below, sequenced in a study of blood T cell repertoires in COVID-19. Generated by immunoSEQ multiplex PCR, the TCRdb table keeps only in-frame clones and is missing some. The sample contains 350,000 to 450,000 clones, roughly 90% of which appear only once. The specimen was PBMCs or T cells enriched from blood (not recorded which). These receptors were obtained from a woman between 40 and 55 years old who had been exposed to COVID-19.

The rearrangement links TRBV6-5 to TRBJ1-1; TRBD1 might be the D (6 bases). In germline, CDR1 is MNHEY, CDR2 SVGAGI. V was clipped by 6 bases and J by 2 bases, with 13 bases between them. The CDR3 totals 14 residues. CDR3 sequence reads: CASSQTGVNTEAFF. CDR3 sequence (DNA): TGTGCCAGCAGCCAGACAGGAGTTAACACTGAAGCTTTCTTT.

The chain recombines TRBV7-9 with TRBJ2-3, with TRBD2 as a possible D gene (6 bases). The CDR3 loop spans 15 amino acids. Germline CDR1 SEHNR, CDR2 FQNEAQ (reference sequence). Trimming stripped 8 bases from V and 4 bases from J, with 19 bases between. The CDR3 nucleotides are TGTGCCAGCCGACTGCTAGCGTCTGTCGCAGATACGCAGTATTTT. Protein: CASRLLASVADTQYF.

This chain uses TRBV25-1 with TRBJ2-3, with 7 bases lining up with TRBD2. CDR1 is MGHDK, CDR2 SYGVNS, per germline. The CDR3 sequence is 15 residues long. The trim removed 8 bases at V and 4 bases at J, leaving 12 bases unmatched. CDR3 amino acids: CASLSPGRAPDTQYF. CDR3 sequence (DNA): TGTGCCAGCCTTTCCCCGGGGAGGGCCCCAGATACGCAGTATTTT.

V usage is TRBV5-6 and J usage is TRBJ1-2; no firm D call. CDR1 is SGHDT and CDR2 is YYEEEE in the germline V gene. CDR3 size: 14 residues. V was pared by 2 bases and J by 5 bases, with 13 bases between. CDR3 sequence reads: CASSLLRGSYGYTF. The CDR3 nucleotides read TGTGCCAGCAGCTTATTACGGGGATCGTATGGCTACACCTTC.

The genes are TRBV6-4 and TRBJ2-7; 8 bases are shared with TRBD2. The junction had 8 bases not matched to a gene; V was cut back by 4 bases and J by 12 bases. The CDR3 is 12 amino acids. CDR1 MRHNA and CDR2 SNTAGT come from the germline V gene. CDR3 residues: CASSGPSGSLYF. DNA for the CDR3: TGTGCCAGCAGTGGACCCAGCGGGAGCCTGTACTTC.

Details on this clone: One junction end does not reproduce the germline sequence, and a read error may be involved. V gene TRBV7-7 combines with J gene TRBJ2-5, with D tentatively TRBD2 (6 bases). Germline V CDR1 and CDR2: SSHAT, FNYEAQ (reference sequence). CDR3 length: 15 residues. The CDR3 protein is CASSLDGGRSETQYF. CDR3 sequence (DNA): TGTGCTAGCAGCTTAGACGGGGGACGTTCAGAGACCCAGTACTTC.

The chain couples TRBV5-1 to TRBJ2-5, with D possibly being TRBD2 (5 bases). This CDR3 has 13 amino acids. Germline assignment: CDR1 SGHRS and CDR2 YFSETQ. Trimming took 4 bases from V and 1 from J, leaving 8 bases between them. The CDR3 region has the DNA TGCGCCAGCAGCCTCGGACTCCAAGAGACCCAGTACTTC. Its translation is CASSLGLQETQYF.

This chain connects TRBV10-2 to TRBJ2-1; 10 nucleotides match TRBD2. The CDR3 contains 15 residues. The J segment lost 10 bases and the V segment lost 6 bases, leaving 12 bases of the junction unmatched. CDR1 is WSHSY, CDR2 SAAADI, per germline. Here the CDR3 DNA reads TGCGCCAGCAGACCCGGGACTAGCGCTTTATGGGAGCAGTTCTTC. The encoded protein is CASRPGTSALWEQFF.